Each of the 3 T cell receptor beta chains below was sequenced from the same sample in a study of response to subunit inactivated influenza vaccine. TCRdb itself ran the RT-PCR reads through MiXCR, one entry per CDR3 protein. The table includes 540,000 or so distinct CDR3 sequences, around 13% detected once. Sample: PBMCs from blood, taken roughly 46 days after vaccination. The origin of the receptors is a man between 50 and 59 years old who received an inactivated influenza vaccine.

Concerning this clonotype: The junction departs from the called germline gene at one end, perhaps through a read error. This chain links TRBV14 with TRBJ1-3; D ambiguous. CDR1 and CDR2 from the germline V gene are SGHDN and FVKESK. The CDR3 is made up of 16 amino acids. The CDR3 bases are TGTGCCATCAGCCCCGGGCTCATCTACTCTGGAAACACCATATATTTT. This codes for CAISPGLIYSGNTIYF.

This chain links TRBV4-2 with TRBJ2-5; 8 bases line up with TRBD2. CDR3 length equals 15 residues. Trimming removed 2 bases from V and 5 bases from J; junction bases left unmatched: 7. CDR1 and CDR2 (germline): LGHNA, YNFKEQ. This chain's CDR3 is CASSQLPGRDETQYF. CDR3 bases: TGTGCCAGCAGCCAATTACCCGGGAGGGATGAGACCCAGTACTTC.

The chain is built from TRBV28 and TRBJ2-7; D is possibly TRBD1 (6 bases). V was clipped by 8 bases and J by 7 bases, with 21 bases between them. The CDR3 covers 14 residues. The germline V gene encodes CDR1 MDHEN and CDR2 SYDVKM. CDR3 nucleotides: TGTGCCAGCTCTGGGGGCGCAGGTTTTCGGGAGCAGTACTTC. Protein product: CASSGGAGFREQYF.